Listed below are T cell receptor beta chains from one sample, sequenced in a study of blood T cell repertoires in COVID-19. Measured with immunoSEQ multiplex PCR; TCRdb has only the in-frame clones, and not every one. The data contain just over 150,000 clones, about 90% of them seen just once; the ten biggest clones take up approximately 4.9%. Source material: peripheral blood. These receptors came from a man aged 25 to 45 with COVID-19, enrolled during active disease. The CDR3 runs from the conserved cysteine through the conserved F or W. Each record gives: V gene, D gene, CDR3 length, clone size, J gene, CDR3 DNA, CDR3 protein. A D gene is named only where the DNA matches it firmly. The size field is filled for only some rows; it gives once, few, many or a size class.

TRBV5-1	NA	16	NA	TRBJ2-2	TGCGCCAGCAGGCCCCGAGGGCAGGGGAGCACCGGGGAGCTGTTTTTT	CASRPRGQGSTGELFF
TRBV19	TRBD2	14	NA	TRBJ2-7	TGTGCCAGTAGTATCGGGGGGGCCGGTAACGAGCAGTACTTC	CASSIGGAGNEQYF
TRBV5-6	NA	16	NA	TRBJ1-4	TGTGCCAGCAGAGGGTCCAGCGCCGGGATTAATGAAAAACTGTTTTTT	CASRGSSAGINEKLFF
TRBV4-1	TRBD2	16	NA	TRBJ2-1	TGCGCCAGCAGCCAAGAGGTAACGGGGGGAAGGAATGAGCAGTTCTTC	CASSQEVTGGRNEQFF
TRBV5-1	NA	16	NA	TRBJ1-1	TGCGCCAGCCACCCTGCCCGGGTCTTGGGGAACACTGAAGCTTTCTTT	CASHPARVLGNTEAFF
TRBV5-1	NA	13	NA	TRBJ2-5	TGCGCCAGCACCTCTGGCAGGAAAGAGACCCAGTACTTC	CASTSGRKETQYF
TRBV9	TRBD1	15	few	TRBJ1-1	TGTGCCAGCAGCGCCCCGGGACAGGGGAACACTGAAGCTTTCTTT	CASSAPGQGNTEAFF
TRBV18	NA	13	NA	TRBJ1-1	TGTGCCAGCTCACCACCGACAGCGATTGAAGCTTTCTTT	CASSPPTAIEAFF
TRBV9	TRBD1	15	NA	TRBJ1-1	TGTGCCAGCAGCCCGCGGGACAGGGCGGTGACTGAAGCTTTCTTT	CASSPRDRAVTEAFF
TRBV14	TRBD1	15	NA	TRBJ2-7	TGTGCCAGCAGCCTCCAGACAGGGTTCTCCTACGAGCAGTACTTC	CASSLQTGFSYEQYF
TRBV4-1	NA	17	NA	TRBJ2-3	TGCGCCAGCAGCCCCTCAATACTGGGCTTTAGCACAGATACGCAGTATTTT	CASSPSILGFSTDTQYF
TRBV2	TRBD1	13	NA	TRBJ2-2	TGTGCCGGTGGGGGACAGAGCACCGGGGAGCTGTTTTTT	CAGGGQSTGELFF
TRBV6-5	TRBD2	15	NA	TRBJ2-1	TGTGCCAGCAGTCCAACTAGCGGGGGGGCGGGTGAGCAGTTCTTC	CASSPTSGGAGEQFF
TRBV7-2	NA	15	NA	TRBJ1-3	TGTGCCAGCAGCTCCGGACAGTCCTCTGGAAACACCATATATTTT	CASSSGQSSGNTIYF
TRBV6-1	NA	13	NA	TRBJ1-2	TGTGCCAGCAGTGAAGGGACAGTCTATGGCTACACCTTC	CASSEGTVYGYTF